The source of this T cell receptor beta chain is a study of blood T cell repertoires in COVID-19. Background on the study: Sites across the United States, Italy and Spain contributed samples from acute and convalescent COVID-19. The analysed material was cDNA or gDNA that came from T cells, B-cell-depleted T cells, or PBMCs.

Profiling relied on immunoSEQ multiplex PCR, and the TCRdb table lists in-frame clones only, not all of them. The sample consists of more than 300,000 clones, around 83% of them appearing once. Trimming shortened V by 4 bases and J by 2 bases, and 15 bases separated the two germline ends. CDR1 SGHKS and CDR2 YYEKEE come from the germline V gene (reference sequence). This CDR3 is 16 amino acids long. Sequencing input: peripheral blood. V and J are TRBV5-5 and TRBJ1-4; a possible D gene is TRBD1 (6 bases). This TCR derives from a woman between 45 and 65 years old with acute or convalescent COVID-19. The CDR3 coding sequence is TGTGCCAGCAGCCCAGGGGATTGGTCGACTAATGAAAAACTGTTTTTT. Amino acids: CASSPGDWSTNEKLFF.